This TCR beta chain originates from a study of cytomegalovirus exposure and HLA in healthy donors. TCRdb's table, derived via immunoSEQ multiplex PCR, lists solely in-frame clones and lacks some. The data hold around 150,000 clones, with about 86% observed a single time. The sequenced sample was PBMCs. The clonotype originates from a woman aged 30 to 39 in good health and CMV-seronegative.

The CDR3 spells CASSLVDGYEQYF. In nucleotides, the CDR3 is TGTGCCAGCAGCTTAGTTGACGGCTACGAGCAGTACTTC. The gene calls are TRBV11-2 and TRBJ2-7; D ambiguous. Germline values: CDR1 SGHAT, CDR2 FQNNGV. V dropped 1 base and J dropped 3 bases, with 7 bases sitting between them. The CDR3 extends over 13 amino acids.